This TCR beta chain was identified in a study of blood T cell repertoires in COVID-19 (dated by TCRdb to the early 2020s). Some background on the complete study: Samples covering the acute and convalescent phases of COVID-19 were provided by collaborators in the United States, Italy and Spain. The repertoires were released in a freely available public database intended as a resource for research on the immune response to SARS-CoV-2. Sample metadata almost always included a de-identified subject ID, COVID-19 status, age in years and sex. Subjects who had been exposed to COVID-19, were actively infected with it, or had recovered from it provided the deeply sampled blood TCRbeta repertoires that made up the dataset. The material from the prospective study consisted of cDNA or gDNA derived from T cells, B-cell-depleted T cells, or PBMCs. Where HLA class I and class II types were available, the types were taken from metadata supplied by the sample provider, not from assay-based typing. Samples came from the ongoing ImmuneRACE study (first 160 participants) plus 1,254 subjects from 6 global collaborators. What the work shows at the level of the full study, not this receptor alone: The quantity of clinical and demographic metadata differed by source and by participant and was supplied without curation.

Remarks on this clone: It has no known antigen specificity. No much larger clone exists at a distance of one base, and base qualities are not known.

A second Seattle source provided samples from volunteer blood donors who had recovered from COVID-19. Whole blood was collected in K2EDTA tubes by collaborating institutions according to the institutions' own protocols. For TCRbeta analysis, collaborators shipped samples as frozen whole blood, isolated PBMCs, or DNA extracted from either of those sample types. A distance of 18 bases separates the germline ends of V and J, which lose 5 bases and 7 bases respectively. Taken from cysteine to phenylalanine, the CDR3 has 13 residues. Only the CDR3 region is kept as DNA, spanning 39 bases read in frame from base 1. The germline V gene (reference sequence) provides CDR1 GTSNPN and CDR2 SVGIG. TCRbeta CDR3 regions were amplified from genomic DNA by means of the immunoSEQ Assay, a bias-controlled multiplex PCR. Per the authors' processing: Within the assay, amplification of reference gene primers was used to estimate how many nucleated cells each sample contained. To quantify the absolute abundance of each unique TCRbeta CDR3 rearrangement, sequence reads were collapsed and filtered. Productive Simpson clonality was computed per sample as the square root of Simpson's diversity index over productive rearrangements. The source is immuneACCESS, and TCRdb retained only in-frame sequences with V and J called. Part of the clones is not carried over; for the studies checked, unresolved V genes explain less than half of this, and the remainder is unexplained. Clone size and V and J calls were adopted from that table, with D and trimming inferred from the DNA. The sample yields a few hundred thousand clones; less than 85% were counted once. The top ten clonotypes cover 3.5% to 5.5% of the sample.

The sequenced material came from peripheral blood. The rearranged chain carries TRBV30 and TRBJ2-7, with TRBD1 tentatively as D gene (6 bases match). The source of this sequence is a man in his sixties who had recovered from COVID-19. The sequence in DNA is TGTGCCTGGCAGGGGACACTAGTAAGAGAGCAGTACTTC. It encodes CAWQGTLVREQYF.